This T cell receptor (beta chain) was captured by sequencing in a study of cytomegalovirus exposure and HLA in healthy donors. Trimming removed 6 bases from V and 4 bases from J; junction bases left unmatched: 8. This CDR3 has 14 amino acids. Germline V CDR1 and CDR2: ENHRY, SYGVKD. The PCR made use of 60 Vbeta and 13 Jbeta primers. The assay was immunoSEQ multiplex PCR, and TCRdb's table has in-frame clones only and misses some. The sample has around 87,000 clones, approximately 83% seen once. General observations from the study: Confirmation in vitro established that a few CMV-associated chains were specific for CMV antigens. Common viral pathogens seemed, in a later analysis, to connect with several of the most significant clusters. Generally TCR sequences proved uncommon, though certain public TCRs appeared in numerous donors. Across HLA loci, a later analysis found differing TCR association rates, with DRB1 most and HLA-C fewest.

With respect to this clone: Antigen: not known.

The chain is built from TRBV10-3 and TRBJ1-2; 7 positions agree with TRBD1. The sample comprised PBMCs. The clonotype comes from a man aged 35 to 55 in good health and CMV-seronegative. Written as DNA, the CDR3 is TGTGCCATCAGAGAGCAGGGGGTAAGCTATGGCTACACCTTC. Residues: CAIREQGVSYGYTF.